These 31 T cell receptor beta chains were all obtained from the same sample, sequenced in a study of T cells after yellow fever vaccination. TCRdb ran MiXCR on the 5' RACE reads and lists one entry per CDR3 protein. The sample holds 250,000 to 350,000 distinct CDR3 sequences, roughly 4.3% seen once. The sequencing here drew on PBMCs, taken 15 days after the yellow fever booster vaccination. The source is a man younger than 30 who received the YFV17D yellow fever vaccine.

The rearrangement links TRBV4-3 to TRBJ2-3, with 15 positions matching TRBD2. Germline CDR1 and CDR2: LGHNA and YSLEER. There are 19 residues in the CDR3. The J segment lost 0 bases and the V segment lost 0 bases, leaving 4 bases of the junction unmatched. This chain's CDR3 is CASSQDRGLAGGSTDTQYF. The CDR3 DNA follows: TGCGCCAGCAGCCAAGACAGAGGACTAGCGGGGGGGAGCACAGATACGCAGTATTTT.

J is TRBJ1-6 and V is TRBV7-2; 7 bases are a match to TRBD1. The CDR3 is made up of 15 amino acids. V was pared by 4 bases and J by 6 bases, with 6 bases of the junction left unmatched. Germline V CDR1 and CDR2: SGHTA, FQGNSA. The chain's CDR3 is CASSSQGRPNSPLHF. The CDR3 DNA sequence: TGTGCCAGCAGCTCACAGGGGCGCCCTAATTCACCCCTCCACTTT.

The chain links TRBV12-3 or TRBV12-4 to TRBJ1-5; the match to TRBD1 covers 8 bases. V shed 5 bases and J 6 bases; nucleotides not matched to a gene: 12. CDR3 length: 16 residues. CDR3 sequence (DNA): TGTGCCAGCAGTCTGTATGGACAGGGAGTTGGTCAGCCCCAGCATTTT. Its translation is CASSLYGQGVGQPQHF.

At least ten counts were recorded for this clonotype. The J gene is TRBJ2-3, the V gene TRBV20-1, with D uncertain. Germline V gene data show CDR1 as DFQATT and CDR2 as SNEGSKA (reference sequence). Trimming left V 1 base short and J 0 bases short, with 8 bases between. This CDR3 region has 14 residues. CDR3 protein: CSARASMSTDTQYF. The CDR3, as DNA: TGCAGTGCTAGAGCCTCTATGAGCACAGATACGCAGTATTTT.

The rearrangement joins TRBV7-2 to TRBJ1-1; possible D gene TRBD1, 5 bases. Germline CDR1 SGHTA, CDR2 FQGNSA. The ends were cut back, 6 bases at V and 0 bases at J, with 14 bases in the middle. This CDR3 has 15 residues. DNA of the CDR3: TGTGCCAGCAGTCCTAATGGGGGGTTGAACACTGAAGCTTTCTTT. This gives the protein CASSPNGGLNTEAFF.

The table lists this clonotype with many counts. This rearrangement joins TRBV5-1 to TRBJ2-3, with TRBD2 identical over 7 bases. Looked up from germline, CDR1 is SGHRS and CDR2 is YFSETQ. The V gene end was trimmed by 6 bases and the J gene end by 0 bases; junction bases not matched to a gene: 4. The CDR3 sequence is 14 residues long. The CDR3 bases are TGCGCCAGCACCGGACTAGAAAGCACAGATACGCAGTATTTT. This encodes CASTGLESTDTQYF.

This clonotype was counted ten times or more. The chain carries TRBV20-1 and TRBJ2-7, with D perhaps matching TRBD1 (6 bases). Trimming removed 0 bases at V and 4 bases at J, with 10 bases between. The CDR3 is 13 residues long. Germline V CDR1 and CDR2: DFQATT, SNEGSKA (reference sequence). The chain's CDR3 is CSARDPRGYEQYF. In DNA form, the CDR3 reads TGCAGTGCTAGAGATCCCAGGGGATACGAGCAGTACTTC.

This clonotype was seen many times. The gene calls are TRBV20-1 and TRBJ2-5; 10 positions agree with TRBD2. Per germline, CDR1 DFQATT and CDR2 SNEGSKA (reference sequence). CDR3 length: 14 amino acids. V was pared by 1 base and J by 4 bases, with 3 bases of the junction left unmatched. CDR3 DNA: TGCAGTGCTAGAGCTGCTAGCGGGAGAGAGACCCAGTACTTC. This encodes CSARAASGRETQYF.

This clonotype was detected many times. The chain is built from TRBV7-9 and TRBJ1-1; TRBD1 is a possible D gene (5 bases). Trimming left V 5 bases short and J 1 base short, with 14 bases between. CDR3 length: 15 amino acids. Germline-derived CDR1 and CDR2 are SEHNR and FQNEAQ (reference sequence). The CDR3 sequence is CASSPVGAANTEAFF. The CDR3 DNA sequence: TGTGCCAGCAGCCCCGTCGGGGCAGCGAACACTGAAGCTTTCTTT.

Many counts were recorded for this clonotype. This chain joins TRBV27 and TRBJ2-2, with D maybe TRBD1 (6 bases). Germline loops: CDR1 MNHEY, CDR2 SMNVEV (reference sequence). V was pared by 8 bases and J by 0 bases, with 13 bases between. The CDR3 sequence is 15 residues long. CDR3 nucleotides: TGTGCCAGCCAGGGACACGCGTCGAACACCGGGGAGCTGTTTTTT. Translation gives CASQGHASNTGELFF.

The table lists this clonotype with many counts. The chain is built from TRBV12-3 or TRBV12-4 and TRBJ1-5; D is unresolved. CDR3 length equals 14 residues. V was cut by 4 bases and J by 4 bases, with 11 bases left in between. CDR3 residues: CASSSATANQPQHF. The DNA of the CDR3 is TGTGCCAGCAGTTCTGCCACAGCAAATCAGCCCCAGCATTTT.

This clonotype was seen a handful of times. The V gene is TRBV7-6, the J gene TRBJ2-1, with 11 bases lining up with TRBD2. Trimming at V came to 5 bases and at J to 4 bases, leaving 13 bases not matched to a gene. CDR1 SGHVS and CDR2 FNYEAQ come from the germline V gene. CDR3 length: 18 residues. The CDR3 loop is CASSLTPPTSGGYNEQFF. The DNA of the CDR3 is TGTGCCAGCAGCCTCACCCCCCCTACTAGCGGGGGATACAATGAGCAGTTCTTC.

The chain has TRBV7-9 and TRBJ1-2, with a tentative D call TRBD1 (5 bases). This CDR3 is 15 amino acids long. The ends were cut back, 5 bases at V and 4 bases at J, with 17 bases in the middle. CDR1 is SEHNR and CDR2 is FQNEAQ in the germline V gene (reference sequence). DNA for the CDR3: TGTGCCAGCAGCGTACAGCATGGGGGTTCCTATGGCTACACCTTC. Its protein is CASSVQHGGSYGYTF.

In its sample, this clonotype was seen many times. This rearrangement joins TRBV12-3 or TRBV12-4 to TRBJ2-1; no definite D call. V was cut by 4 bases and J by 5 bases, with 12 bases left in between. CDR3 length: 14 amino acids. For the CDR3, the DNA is TGTGCCAGCAGTTCGGTTTTTAAGGACAATGAGCAGTTCTTC. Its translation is CASSSVFKDNEQFF.

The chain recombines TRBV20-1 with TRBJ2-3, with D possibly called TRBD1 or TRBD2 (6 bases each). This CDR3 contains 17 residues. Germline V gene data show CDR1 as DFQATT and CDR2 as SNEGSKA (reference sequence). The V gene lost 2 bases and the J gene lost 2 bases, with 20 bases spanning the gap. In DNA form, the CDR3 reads TGCAGTGCTAGAACCCCCTGGGGGGCGGGGAACACAGATACGCAGTATTTT. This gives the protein CSARTPWGAGNTDTQYF.

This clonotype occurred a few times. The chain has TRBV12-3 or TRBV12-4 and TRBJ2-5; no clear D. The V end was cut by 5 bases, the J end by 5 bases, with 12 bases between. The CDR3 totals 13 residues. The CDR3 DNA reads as TGTGCCAGCAGTCCGGACGGCCGGGAGACCCAGTACTTC. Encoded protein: CASSPDGRETQYF.

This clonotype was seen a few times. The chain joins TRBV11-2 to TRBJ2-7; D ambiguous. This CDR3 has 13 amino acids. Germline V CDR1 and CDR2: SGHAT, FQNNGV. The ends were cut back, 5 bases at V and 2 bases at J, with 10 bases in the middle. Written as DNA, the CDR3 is TGTGCCAGCAGCCTAAGCCCGACCTACGAGCAGTACGTC. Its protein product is CASSLSPTYEQYV.

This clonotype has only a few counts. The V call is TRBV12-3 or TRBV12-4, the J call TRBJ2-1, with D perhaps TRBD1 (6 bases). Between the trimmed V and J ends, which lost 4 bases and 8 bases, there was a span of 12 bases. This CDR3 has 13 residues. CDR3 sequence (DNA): TGTGCCAGCAGTTCAGGGGCAGCGGATGAGCAGTTCTTC. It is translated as CASSSGAADEQFF.

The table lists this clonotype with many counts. CDR3 nucleotide sequence: TGCAGTGCTACTAGGAGGGCTACGAACACTGAAGCTTTCTTT. This codes for CSATRRATNTEAFF. This chain uses TRBV20-1 with TRBJ1-1; no definite D call. The V and J ends lost 4 bases and 1 base respectively, with 13 bases between them. The germline gives CDR1 DFQATT, CDR2 SNEGSKA (reference sequence). The CDR3 extends over 14 amino acids.

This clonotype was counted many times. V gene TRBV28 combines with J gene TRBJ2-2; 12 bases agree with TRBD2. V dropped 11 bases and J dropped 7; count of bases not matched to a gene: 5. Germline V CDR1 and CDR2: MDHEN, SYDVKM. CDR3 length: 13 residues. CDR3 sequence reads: CAARLAGVGELFF. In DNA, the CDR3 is TGTGCCGCCCGACTAGCGGGGGTCGGGGAGCTGTTTTTT.

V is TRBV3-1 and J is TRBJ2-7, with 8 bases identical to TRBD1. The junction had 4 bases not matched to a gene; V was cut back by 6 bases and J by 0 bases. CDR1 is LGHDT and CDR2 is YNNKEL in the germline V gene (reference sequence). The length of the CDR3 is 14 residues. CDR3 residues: CASRDTGGSYEQYF. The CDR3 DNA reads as TGTGCCAGCAGGGATACAGGGGGCTCCTACGAGCAGTACTTC.

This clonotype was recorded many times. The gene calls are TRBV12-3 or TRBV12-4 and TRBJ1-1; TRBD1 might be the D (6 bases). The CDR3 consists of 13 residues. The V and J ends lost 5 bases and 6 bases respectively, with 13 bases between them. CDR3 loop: CASSRRGRAEAFF. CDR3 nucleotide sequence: TGTGCCAGCAGTCGCCGGGGGCGCGCTGAAGCTTTCTTT.

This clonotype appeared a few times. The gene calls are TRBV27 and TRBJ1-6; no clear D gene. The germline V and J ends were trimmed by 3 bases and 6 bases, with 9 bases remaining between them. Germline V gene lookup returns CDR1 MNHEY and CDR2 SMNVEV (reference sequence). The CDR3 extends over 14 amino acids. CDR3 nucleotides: TGTGCCAGCAGTTTGACTCAGAGTAATTCACCCCTCCACTTT. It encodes CASSLTQSNSPLHF.

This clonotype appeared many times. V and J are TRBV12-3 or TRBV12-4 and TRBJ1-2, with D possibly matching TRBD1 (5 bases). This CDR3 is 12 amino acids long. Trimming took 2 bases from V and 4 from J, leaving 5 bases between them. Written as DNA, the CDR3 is TGTGCCAGCAGTTTAAGGGGCTATGGCTACACCTTC. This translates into CASSLRGYGYTF.

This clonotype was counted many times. CDR3 sequence reads: CASSQGSGQGYEQYF. CDR3 nucleotides: TGCGCCAGCAGCCAAGGATCGGGACAGGGGTACGAGCAGTACTTC. V gene TRBV4-3 combines with J gene TRBJ2-7; 10 nucleotides align to TRBD1. Looked up from germline, CDR1 is LGHNA and CDR2 is YSLEER. The V and J ends lost 1 base and 4 bases, in that order; junction bases with no gene match: 4. The CDR3 length is 15 residues.

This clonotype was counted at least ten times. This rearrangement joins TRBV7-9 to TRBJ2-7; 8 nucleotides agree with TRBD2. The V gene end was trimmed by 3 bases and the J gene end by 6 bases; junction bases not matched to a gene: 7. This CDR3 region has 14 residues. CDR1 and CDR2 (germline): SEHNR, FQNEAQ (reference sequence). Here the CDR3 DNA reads TGTGCCAGCAGCTTGGCCGGGGGGGAGCGCGAGCAGTACTTC. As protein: CASSLAGGEREQYF. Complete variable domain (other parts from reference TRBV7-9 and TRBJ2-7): DTGVSQNPRHKITKRGQNVTFRCDPISEHNRLYWYRQTLGQGPEFLTYFQNEAQLEKSRLLSDRFSAERPKGSFSTLEIQRTEQGDSAMYLCASSLAGGEREQYFGPGTRLTVT.

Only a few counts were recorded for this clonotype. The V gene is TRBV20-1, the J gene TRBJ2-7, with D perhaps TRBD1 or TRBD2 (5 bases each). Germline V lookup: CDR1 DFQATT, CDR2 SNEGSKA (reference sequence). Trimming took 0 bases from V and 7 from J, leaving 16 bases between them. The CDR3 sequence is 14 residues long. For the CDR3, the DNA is TGCAGTGCTAGAGATCGTCAGGGCTGGGGGGAGCAGTACGTC. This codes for CSARDRQGWGEQYV.

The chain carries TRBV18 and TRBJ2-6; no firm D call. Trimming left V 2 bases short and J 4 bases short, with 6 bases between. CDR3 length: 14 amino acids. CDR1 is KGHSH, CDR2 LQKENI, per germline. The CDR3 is CASSPVVGANVLTF. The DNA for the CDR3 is TGTGCCAGCTCACCAGTAGTAGGGGCCAACGTCCTGACTTTC.

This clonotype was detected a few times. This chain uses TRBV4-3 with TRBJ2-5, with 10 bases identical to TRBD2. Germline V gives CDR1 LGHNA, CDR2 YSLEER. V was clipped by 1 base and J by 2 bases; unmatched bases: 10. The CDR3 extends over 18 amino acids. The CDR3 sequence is CASSQGGGQRGGQETQYF. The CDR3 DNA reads TGCGCCAGCAGCCAAGGAGGAGGGCAGCGGGGGGGTCAAGAGACCCAGTACTTC.

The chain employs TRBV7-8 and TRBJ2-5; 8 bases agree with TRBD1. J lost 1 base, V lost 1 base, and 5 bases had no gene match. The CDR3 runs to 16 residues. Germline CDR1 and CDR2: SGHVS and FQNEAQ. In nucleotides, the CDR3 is TGTGCCAGCAGCTTAGGAGTCGACAGGGGCCAAGAGACCCAGTACTTC. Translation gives CASSLGVDRGQETQYF.

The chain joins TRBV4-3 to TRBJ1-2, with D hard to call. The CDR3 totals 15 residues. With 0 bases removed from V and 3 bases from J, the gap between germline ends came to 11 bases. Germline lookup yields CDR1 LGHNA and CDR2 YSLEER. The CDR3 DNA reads TGCGCCAGCAGCCAAGATACGGTAATGCACTATGGCTACACCTTC. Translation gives CASSQDTVMHYGYTF.